These T cell receptor beta chains were read from a single sample in a study of response to subunit inactivated influenza vaccine. TCRdb itself ran the RT-PCR reads through MiXCR, one entry per CDR3 protein. The sample records a few hundred thousand distinct CDR3 sequences, around 22% being singletons. This sample comprised PBMCs from blood, obtained 21 months after vaccination. These TCRs come from a man aged 45 to 75 who received an inactivated influenza vaccine. Each CDR3 is given with its conserved first and last residue. The D gene is left open where the match is weak. Clone size appears in some rows only: once, few, many, or a class for an expanded clone.

j_call v_call clone_size cdr3_length d_call cdr3_aa cdr3_nt
TRBJ2-1 TRBV12-3/TRBV12-4 . 15 . CASSWDGVAYNEQFF TGTGCCAGCAGCTGGGACGGCGTGGCCTACAATGAGCAGTTCTTC
TRBJ1-2 TRBV12-3/TRBV12-4 . 13 . CASSLGTAHGYTF TGTGCCAGCAGTTTAGGGACTGCTCATGGCTACACCTTC
TRBJ1-5 TRBV4-1 many 21 . CASSQDRRLKTRVYSNQPQHF TGCGCCAGCAGCCAAGATAGGCGGTTGAAAACTCGGGTCTATAGCAATCAGCCCCAGCATTTT
TRBJ2-1 TRBV28 . 15 . CASSPGGESYNEQFF TGTGCCAGCAGTCCCGGCGGGGAGTCCTACAATGAGCAGTTCTTC
TRBJ1-1 TRBV7-8 few 16 . CASSLRTPGLNTEAFF TGTGCCAGCAGCCTCAGGACGCCTGGGCTGAACACTGAAGCTTTCTTT
TRBJ1-1 TRBV7-2 few 14 . CASSPYPGVSEAFF TGTGCCAGCAGCCCCTACCCGGGGGTCTCTGAAGCTTTCTTT
TRBJ2-3 TRBV7-3 . 17 . CASSLDGGPPGMDTQYF TGTGCCAGCAGCTTAGACGGCGGTCCCCCTGGGATGGATACGCAGTATTTT
TRBJ2-7 TRBV5-5 few 15 . CASRFDRLSSYEQYF TGTGCCAGCAGATTCGACAGGTTAAGCTCCTACGAGCAGTACTTC
TRBJ1-1 TRBV14 few 12 . CASSQAREIEFF TGTGCCAGCAGCCAAGCCCGAGAGATCGAATTCTTT
TRBJ2-3 TRBV7-2 few 14 . CASSLKVFTDTQYF TGTGCCAGCAGCTTGAAGGTTTTCACAGATACGCAGTATTTT
TRBJ2-7 TRBV30 . 14 . CAWSGTLRPYEQYF TGTGCCTGGAGCGGGACTCTGAGGCCCTACGAGCAGTACTTC
TRBJ1-5 TRBV19 many 15 . CASSIASSNNQPQHF TGTGCCAGTAGTATAGCATCCAGCAACAATCAGCCCCAGCATTTT
TRBJ1-2 TRBV3-1 few 13 TRBD1 CASSQYRGAGYTF TGTGCCAGCAGCCAATACAGGGGAGCGGGCTACACCTTC
TRBJ1-5 TRBV5-1 . 13 . CASRESINGIGHF TGCGCCAGTAGGGAGTCGATAAACGGCATCGGGCATTTT
TRBJ1-6 TRBV20-1 many 17 . CSARGYPGDVYNSPLHF TGCAGTGCTAGAGGGTATCCAGGGGATGTTTATAATTCACCCCTCCACTTT